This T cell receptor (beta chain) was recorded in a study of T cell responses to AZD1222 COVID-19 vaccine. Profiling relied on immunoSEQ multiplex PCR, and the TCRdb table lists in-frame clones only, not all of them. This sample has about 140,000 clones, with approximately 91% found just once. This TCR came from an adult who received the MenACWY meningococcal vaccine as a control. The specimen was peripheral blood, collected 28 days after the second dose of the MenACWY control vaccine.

The CDR3 nucleotides are TGTGCCAGCTCACCCCGGGGGCTGGGGGCAGGAAACAATGAGCAGTTCTTC. This codes for CASSPRGLGAGNNEQFF. This chain joins TRBV18 and TRBJ2-1; D is perhaps TRBD1 or TRBD2 (6 bases each). The length of the CDR3 is 17 residues. The V end was cut by 3 bases, the J end by 5 bases, with 20 bases between. From germline, CDR1 is KGHSH and CDR2 LQKENI.